This TCR beta chain was found in a study of blood T cell repertoires in COVID-19. Overall study: Researchers got acute and convalescent COVID-19 samples from the United States, Italy and Spain. The cDNA or gDNA used as material had been derived from T cells, B-cell-depleted T cells, or PBMCs.

V was pared by 3 bases and J by 6 bases, with 7 bases of the junction left unmatched. Germline V CDR1 and CDR2: SGDLS, YYNGEE. The CDR3 extends over 14 amino acids. Per the authors' pipeline: Counts of nucleated cells, estimated from reference gene primer amplification, were obtained. The assay was immunoSEQ multiplex PCR, and TCRdb's table has in-frame clones only and misses some. V and J calls and clone size come straight from that table; D and trimming were deduced from the DNA. The sample contains under 300,000 clones, about 85% of which appear only once. The chain couples TRBV9 to TRBJ2-7, with TRBD2 matching 9 bases. The sequenced sample was peripheral blood. This clonotype was obtained from a man between 18 and 35 years old with active or convalescent COVID-19. In nucleotides, the CDR3 is TGTGCCAGCAGCGCAATAGCGGGAGTAAGCGAGCAGTACTTC. This encodes CASSAIAGVSEQYF.